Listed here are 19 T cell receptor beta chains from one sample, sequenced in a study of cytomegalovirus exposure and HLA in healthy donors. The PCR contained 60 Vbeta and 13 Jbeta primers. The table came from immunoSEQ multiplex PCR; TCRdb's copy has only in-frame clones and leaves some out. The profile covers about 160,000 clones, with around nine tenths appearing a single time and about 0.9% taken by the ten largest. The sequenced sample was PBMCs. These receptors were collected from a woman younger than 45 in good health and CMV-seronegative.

The CDR3 is CASSSTKGATNEKLFF. CDR3 sequence (DNA): TGTGCCAGCAGTTCGACAAAGGGGGCAACTAATGAAAAACTGTTTTTT. The chain uses TRBV6-6 and TRBJ1-4, with D possibly being TRBD1 (6 bases). CDR3 length: 16 residues. V was clipped by 4 bases and J by 0 bases, with 12 bases between them. Germline V gives CDR1 MNHNY, CDR2 SVGAGI (reference sequence).

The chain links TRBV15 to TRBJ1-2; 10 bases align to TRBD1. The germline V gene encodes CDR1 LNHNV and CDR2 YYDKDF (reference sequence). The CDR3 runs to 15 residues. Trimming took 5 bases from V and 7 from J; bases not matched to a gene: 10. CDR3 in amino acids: CATSVRGTGDRGYTF. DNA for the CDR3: TGTGCCACCAGCGTGCGCGGGACAGGGGACCGTGGCTACACCTTC.

The CDR3 coding sequence is TGCGCCAGCAGACTAGCGAAAAACTCCTACGAGCAGTACTTC. Protein product: CASRLAKNSYEQYF. V is TRBV23-1 and J is TRBJ2-7; TRBD2 aligns across 7 bases. TRBV23-1 is sorted into the ORF group, with uncertain function. The CDR3 sequence is 14 residues long. Unmatched junction bases numbered 5, after V lost 6 bases and J lost 0 bases.

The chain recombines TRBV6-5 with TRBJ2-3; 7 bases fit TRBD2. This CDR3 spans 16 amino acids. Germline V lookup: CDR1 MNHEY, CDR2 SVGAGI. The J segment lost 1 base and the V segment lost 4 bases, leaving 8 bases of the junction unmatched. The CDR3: CASSFLGGSRTDTQYF. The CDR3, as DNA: TGTGCCAGCAGTTTCCTGGGCGGGAGCCGCACAGATACGCAGTATTTT.

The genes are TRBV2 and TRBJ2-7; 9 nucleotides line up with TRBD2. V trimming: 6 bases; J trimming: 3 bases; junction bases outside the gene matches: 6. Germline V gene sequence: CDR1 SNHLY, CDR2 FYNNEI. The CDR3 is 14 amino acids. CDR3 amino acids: CASSGAGGSYEQYF. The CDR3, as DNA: TGTGCCAGCAGCGGAGCGGGGGGAAGCTACGAGCAGTACTTC.

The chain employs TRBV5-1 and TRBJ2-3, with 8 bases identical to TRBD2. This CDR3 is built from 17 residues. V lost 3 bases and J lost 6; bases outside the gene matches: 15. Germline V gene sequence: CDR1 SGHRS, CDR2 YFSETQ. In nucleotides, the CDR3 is TGCGCCAGCAGCTGGAGGGTGGGTAGCGGGAAGGCGGATACGCAGTATTTT. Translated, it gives CASSWRVGSGKADTQYF.

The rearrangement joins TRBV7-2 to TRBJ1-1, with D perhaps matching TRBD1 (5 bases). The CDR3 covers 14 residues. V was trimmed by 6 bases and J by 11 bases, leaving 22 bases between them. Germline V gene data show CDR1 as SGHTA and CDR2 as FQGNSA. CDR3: CASRQGRGSIAAFF. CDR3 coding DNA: TGTGCCAGCAGGCAAGGGAGGGGTAGCATTGCGGCTTTCTTT.

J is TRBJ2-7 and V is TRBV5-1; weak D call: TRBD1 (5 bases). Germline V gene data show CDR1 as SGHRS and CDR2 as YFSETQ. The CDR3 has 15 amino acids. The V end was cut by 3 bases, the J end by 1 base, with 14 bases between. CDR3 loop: CASSSQAGQSYEQYF. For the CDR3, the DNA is TGCGCCAGCAGCTCGCAGGCAGGGCAATCCTACGAGCAGTACTTC.

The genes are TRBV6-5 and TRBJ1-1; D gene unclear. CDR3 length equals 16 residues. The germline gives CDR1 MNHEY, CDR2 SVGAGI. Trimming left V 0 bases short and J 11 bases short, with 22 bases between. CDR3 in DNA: TGTGCCAGCAGTTACTCGTATCCCCCCGGTGGGCAATTTGCTTTCTTT. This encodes CASSYSYPPGGQFAFF.

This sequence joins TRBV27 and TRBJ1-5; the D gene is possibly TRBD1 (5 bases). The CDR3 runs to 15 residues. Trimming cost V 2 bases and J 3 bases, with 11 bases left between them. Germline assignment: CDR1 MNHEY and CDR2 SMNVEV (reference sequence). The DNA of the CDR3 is TGTGCCAGCAGTTTACGCTGGGGGGACAATCAGCCCCAGCATTTT. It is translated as CASSLRWGDNQPQHF.

The CDR3 DNA reads as TGTGCCAGCAGCTTTGGACATTATAGCAATCAGCCCCAGCATTTT. This sequence encodes CASSFGHYSNQPQHF. The J gene is TRBJ1-5, the V gene TRBV7-9, with a weak D call TRBD1 (5 bases). Germline CDR1 reads SEHNR; CDR2 reads FQNEAQ (reference sequence). The CDR3 extends over 15 amino acids. V shed 3 bases and J shed 0 bases, with 9 bases lying between them.

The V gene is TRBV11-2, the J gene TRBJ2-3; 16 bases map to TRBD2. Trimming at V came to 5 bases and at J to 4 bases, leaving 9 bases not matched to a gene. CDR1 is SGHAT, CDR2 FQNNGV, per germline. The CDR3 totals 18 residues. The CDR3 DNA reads TGTGCCAGCAGCCCGCTGGGACTAGCGGGAGGGTGGGCAGATACGCAGTATTTT. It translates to CASSPLGLAGGWADTQYF.

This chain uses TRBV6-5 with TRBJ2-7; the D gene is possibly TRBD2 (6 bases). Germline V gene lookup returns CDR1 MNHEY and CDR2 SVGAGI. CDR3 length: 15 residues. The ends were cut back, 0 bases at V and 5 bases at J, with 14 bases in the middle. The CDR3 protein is CASSYSTGRRDEQYF. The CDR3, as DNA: TGTGCCAGCAGTTACTCGACCGGGAGAAGGGACGAGCAGTACTTC.

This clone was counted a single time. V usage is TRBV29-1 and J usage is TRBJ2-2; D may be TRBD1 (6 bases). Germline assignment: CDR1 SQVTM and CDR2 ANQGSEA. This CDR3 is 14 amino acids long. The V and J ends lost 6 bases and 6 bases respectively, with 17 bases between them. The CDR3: CSVVTGSRAGELFF. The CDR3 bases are TGCAGCGTCGTCACAGGGTCTCGGGCCGGGGAGCTGTTTTTT.

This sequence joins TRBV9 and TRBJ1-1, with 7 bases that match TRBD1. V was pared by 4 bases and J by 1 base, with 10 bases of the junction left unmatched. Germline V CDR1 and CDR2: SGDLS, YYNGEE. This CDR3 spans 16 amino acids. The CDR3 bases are TGTGCCAGCAGCTCCTCCGGCGGGACAGAGAACACTGAAGCTTTCTTT. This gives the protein CASSSSGGTENTEAFF.

Written as DNA, the CDR3 is TGTGCCAGCACCCAACTAGCGGGAGGGCCGGGTGAGCAGTTCTTC. Residues: CASTQLAGGPGEQFF. The chain combines TRBV28 with TRBJ2-1; TRBD2 aligns across 13 bases. Germline V gene sequence: CDR1 MDHEN, CDR2 SYDVKM. The ends lost 7 bases at V and 9 bases at J; junction bases unmatched: 9. CDR3 length: 15 residues.

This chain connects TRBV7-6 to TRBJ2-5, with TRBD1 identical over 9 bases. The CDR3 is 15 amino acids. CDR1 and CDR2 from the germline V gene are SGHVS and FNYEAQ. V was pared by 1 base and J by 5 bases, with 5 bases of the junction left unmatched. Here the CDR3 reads CASSLETGGEETQYF. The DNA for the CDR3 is TGTGCCAGCAGCTTAGAGACAGGGGGTGAGGAGACCCAGTACTTC. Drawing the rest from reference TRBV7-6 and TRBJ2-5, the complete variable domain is GAGVSQSPRYKVTKRGQDVALRCDPISGHVSLYWYRQALGQGPEFLTYFNYEAQQDKSGLPNDRFSAERPEGSISTLTIQRTEQRDSAMYRCASSLETGGEETQYFGPGTRLLVL.

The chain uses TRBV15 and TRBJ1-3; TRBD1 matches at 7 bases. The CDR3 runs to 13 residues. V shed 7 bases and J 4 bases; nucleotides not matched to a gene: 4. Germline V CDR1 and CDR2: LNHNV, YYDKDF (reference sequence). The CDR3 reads CATTWDRGNTIYF. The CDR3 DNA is TGTGCCACCACTTGGGACAGAGGAAACACCATATATTTT.

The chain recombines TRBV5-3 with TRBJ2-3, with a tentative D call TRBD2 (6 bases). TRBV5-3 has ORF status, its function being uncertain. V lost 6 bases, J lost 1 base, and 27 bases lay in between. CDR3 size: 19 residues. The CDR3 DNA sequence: TGTGCCAGAAACCAGCCGGGACTCCCCATCGCTGTGGGCACAGATACGCAGTATTTT. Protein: CARNQPGLPIAVGTDTQYF.